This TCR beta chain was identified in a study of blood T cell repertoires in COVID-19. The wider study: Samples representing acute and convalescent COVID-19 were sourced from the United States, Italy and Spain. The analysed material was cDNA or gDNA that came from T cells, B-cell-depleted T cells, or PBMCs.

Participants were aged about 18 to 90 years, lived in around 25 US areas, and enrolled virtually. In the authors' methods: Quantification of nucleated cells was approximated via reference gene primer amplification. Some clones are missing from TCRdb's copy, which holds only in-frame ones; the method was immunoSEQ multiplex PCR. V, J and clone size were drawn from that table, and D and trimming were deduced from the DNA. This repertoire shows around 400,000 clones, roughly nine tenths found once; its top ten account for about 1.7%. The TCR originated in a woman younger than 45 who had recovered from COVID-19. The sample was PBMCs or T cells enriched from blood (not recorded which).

CDR3 protein: CASSPKGQDLYSNQPQHF. Here the CDR3 DNA reads TGTGCCAGCTCACCAAAAGGGCAGGACTTGTATAGCAATCAGCCCCAGCATTTT. This chain links TRBV18 with TRBJ1-5, with D hard to call. Per the germline V gene, CDR1 is KGHSH and CDR2 is LQKENI. The CDR3 is 18 residues long. Trimming took off 2 bases at V and 0 bases at J, with 17 bases between the two ends.